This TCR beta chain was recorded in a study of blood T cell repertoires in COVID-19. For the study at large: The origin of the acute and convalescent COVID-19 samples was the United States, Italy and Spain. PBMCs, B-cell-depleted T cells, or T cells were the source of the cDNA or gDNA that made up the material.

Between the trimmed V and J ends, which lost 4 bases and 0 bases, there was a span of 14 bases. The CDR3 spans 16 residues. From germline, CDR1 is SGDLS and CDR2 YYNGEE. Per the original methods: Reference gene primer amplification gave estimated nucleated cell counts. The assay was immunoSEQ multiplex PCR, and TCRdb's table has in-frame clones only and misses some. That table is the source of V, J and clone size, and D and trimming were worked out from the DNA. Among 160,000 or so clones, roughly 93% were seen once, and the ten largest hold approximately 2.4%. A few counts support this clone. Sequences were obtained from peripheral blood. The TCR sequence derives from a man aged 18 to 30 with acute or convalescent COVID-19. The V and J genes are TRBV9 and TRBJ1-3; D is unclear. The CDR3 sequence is CASSLETIPSGNTIYF. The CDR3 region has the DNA TGTGCCAGCAGCCTAGAGACTATCCCCTCTGGAAACACCATATATTTT.